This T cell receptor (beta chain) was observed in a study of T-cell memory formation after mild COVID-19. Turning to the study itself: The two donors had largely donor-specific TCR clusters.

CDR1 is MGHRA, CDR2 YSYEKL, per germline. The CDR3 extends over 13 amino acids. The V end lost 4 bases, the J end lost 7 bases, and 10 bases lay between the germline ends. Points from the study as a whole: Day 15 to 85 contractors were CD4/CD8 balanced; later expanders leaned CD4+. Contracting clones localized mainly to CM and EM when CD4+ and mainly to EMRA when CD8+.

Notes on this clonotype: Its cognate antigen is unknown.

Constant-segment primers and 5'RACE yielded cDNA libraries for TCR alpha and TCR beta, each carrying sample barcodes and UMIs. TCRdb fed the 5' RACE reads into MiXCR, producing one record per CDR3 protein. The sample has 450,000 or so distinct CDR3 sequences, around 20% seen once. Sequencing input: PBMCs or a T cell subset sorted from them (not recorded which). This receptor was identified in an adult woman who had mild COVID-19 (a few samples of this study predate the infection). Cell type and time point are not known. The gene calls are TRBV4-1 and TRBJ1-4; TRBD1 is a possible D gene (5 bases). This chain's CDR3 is CASSLPRGEKLFF. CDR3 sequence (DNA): TGCGCCAGCAGCCTTCCTAGGGGTGAAAAACTGTTTTTT.